The rows below give T cell receptor beta chains drawn from one sample of a study of patients and donors after allogeneic stem cell transplantation. TCRdb re-analysed the RT-PCR reads in MiXCR, keeping a single row per CDR3 protein. This table holds about a million distinct CDR3 sequences, roughly 18% found once. Material: blood, either unsorted or a sorted T cell fraction (not recorded which). These receptors were collected from a human donor who was either an allogeneic HSCT recipient or a stem cell or donor lymphocyte infusion donor (not recorded which). It is not recorded whose cells these are; they may come from a transplant donor. Each CDR3 is given with its conserved first and last residue. A D gene is named only where the DNA matches it firmly. Only part of the rows carry a size: once, few, many, or a class if the clone is expanded.

clone_size: many
v_call: TRBV20-1
j_call: TRBJ1-3
d_call: TRBD1
cdr3_nt: TGCAGTGCTAGGACAGGGACTGGAAACACCATATATTTT
cdr3_aa: CSARTGTGNTIYF

clone_size: few
v_call: TRBV27
j_call: TRBJ1-5
d_call: NA
cdr3_nt: TGTGCCAGCAGTGTGGTGCGAGGCAATCAGCCCCAGCATTTT
cdr3_aa: CASSVVRGNQPQHF

clone_size: many
v_call: TRBV12-3/TRBV12-4
j_call: TRBJ2-2
d_call: NA
cdr3_nt: TGTGCCAGCAGGGAAAGGGAGCTGTTTTTT
cdr3_aa: CASRERELFF

clone_size: NA
v_call: TRBV6-1
j_call: TRBJ1-2
d_call: TRBD1
cdr3_nt: TGTGCCAGCAGTGTTGGGACAGGGCATTTTAATGGCTACACCTTC
cdr3_aa: CASSVGTGHFNGYTF

clone_size: NA
v_call: TRBV20-1
j_call: TRBJ2-7
d_call: NA
cdr3_nt: TGCAGTGCAGAGCTTCCGGGACCGGCCTCCTACGAGCAGTACTTC
cdr3_aa: CSAELPGPASYEQYF

clone_size: NA
v_call: TRBV9
j_call: TRBJ2-2
d_call: NA
cdr3_nt: TGTGCCAGCAGCGTCTCCAGGGGTGGCACCGGGGAGCTGTTTTTT
cdr3_aa: CASSVSRGGTGELFF

clone_size: NA
v_call: TRBV20-1
j_call: TRBJ1-1
d_call: NA
cdr3_nt: TGCAGTCCTCACCGGGACACCCCCACAGGGGCTTTCTTT
cdr3_aa: CSPHRDTPTGAFF

clone_size: many
v_call: TRBV5-1
j_call: TRBJ1-3
d_call: NA
cdr3_nt: TGCGCCAGCAGCTTGGCGACCTCTGGAAACACCATATATTTT
cdr3_aa: CASSLATSGNTIYF

clone_size: few
v_call: TRBV2
j_call: TRBJ1-4
d_call: NA
cdr3_nt: TGTGCCAGCAGTGTGGGGGGGACTGAAAAACTGTTTTTT
cdr3_aa: CASSVGGTEKLFF

clone_size: NA
v_call: TRBV27
j_call: TRBJ1-4
d_call: NA
cdr3_nt: TGTGCCAGCAGTTCAAGGGTAACTAATGAAAAACTGTTTTTT
cdr3_aa: CASSSRVTNEKLFF

clone_size: NA
v_call: TRBV6-9
j_call: TRBJ1-5
d_call: NA
cdr3_nt: TGTGCCAGCAGTTATGCGGGGGCTCAGCCCCAGCATTTT
cdr3_aa: CASSYAGAQPQHF